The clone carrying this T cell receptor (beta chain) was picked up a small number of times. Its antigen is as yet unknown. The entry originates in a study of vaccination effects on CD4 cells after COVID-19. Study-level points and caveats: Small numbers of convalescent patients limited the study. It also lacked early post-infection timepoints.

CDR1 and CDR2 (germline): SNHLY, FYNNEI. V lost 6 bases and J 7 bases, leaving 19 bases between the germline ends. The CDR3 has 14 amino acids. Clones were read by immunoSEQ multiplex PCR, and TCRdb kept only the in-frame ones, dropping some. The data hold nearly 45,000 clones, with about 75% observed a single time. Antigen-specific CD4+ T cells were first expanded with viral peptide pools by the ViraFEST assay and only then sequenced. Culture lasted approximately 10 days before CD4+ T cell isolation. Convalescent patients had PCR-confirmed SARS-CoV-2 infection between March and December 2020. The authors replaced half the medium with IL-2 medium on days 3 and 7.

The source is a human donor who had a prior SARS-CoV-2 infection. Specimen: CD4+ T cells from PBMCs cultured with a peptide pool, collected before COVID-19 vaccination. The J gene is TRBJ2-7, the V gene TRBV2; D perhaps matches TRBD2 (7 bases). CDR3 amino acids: CASRGATGRGEQYF. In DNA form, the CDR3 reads TGTGCCAGCAGGGGGGCCACAGGGAGGGGAGAGCAGTACTTC. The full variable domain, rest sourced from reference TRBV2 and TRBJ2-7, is EPEVTQTPSHQVTQMGQEVILRCVPISNHLYFYWYRQILGQKVEFLVSFYNNEISEKSEIFDDQFSVERPDGSNFTLKIRSTKLEDSAMYFCASRGATGRGEQYFGPGTRLTVT.